Each of the 25 T cell receptor beta chains below was sequenced from the same sample in a study of T cells expressing NK-cell markers. TCRdb re-analyzed the 5' RACE reads; it lists each CDR3 protein once, without DNA. Here the sample table reports a few hundred thousand distinct CDR3 sequences. Sequenced sample: blood T cells: a sorted CD56 or NKG2C T cell subset, CD4+ or CD8+ T cells, or bulk PBMC T cells (not recorded which). The receptors shown here come from a man between 18 and 69 years old in good health.

V usage is TRBV5-5 and J usage is TRBJ2-1; lacking DNA, the TRBD1 call made by TCRdb goes unchecked. Germline loops: CDR1 SGHKS, CDR2 YYEKEE (reference sequence). This CDR3 has 15 amino acids. Here the CDR3 reads CASNSRDSDYNEQFF.

The CDR3 protein is CASSTLLGGGTWQYF. This chain uses TRBV12-3 or TRBV12-4 with TRBJ2-7; lacking DNA, the TRBD1 call made by TCRdb goes unchecked. The CDR3 loop spans 15 amino acids.

V is TRBV7-2 and J is TRBJ2-2; TCRdb returns TRBD1, unconfirmable since there is no DNA. The CDR3 contains 14 residues. CDR1 is SGHTA, CDR2 FQGNSA, per germline. The CDR3 region is CASSIGRGSGELFF.

The chain carries TRBV2 and TRBJ2-3; TCRdb's D call, TRBD1, is unchecked because there is no DNA. Looked up from germline, CDR1 is SNHLY and CDR2 is FYNNEI. This CDR3 comprises 16 residues. The CDR3 reads CASRRQGPILSDTQYF.

This chain links TRBV24-1 with TRBJ1-2; TCRdb's D gene call, TRBD1, goes unchecked for lack of DNA. CDR3 length: 14 residues. CDR1 is KGHDR and CDR2 is SFDVKD in the germline V gene. This CDR3 is CATSDNGHSYGYTF.

The chain recombines TRBV11-1 with TRBJ2-3. Germline CDR1 and CDR2: SGHAT and FQDESV (reference sequence). This CDR3 comprises 12 residues. CDR3 sequence: CASSQEVDTQYF.

The chain's CDR3 is CASSPGLDLDTQYF. The chain couples TRBV7-8 to TRBJ2-3; lacking DNA, the TRBD2 call made by TCRdb goes unchecked. Germline V gene sequence: CDR1 SGHVS, CDR2 FQNEAQ. CDR3 length: 14 residues.

J is TRBJ1-1 and V is TRBV6-1. In germline, CDR1 is MNHNS, CDR2 SASEGT. The CDR3 totals 14 residues. The CDR3 sequence is CAVRGWQENTEAFF.

This chain connects TRBV5-6 to TRBJ2-2; TCRdb's assignment of TRBD2 cannot be checked, as there is no DNA. Germline V lookup: CDR1 SGHDT, CDR2 YYEEEE. The CDR3 is 15 residues long. The CDR3 region is CASSQPGLSAGELFF.

The rearrangement joins TRBV7-9 to TRBJ2-7; the D gene TCRdb calls, TRBD1, cannot be checked with no DNA. The CDR3 contains 16 residues. Germline V gene data show CDR1 as SEHNR and CDR2 as FQNEAQ (reference sequence). CDR3: CASSPRLGQGAYEQYF.

The rearrangement joins TRBV7-2 to TRBJ2-1; lacking DNA, the TRBD1 call made by TCRdb goes unchecked. CDR1 and CDR2 from the germline V gene are SGHTA and FQGNSA. The CDR3 is 13 amino acids. The chain's CDR3 is CASSSGQADEQFF.

This rearrangement joins TRBV5-6 to TRBJ2-4; TCRdb returns TRBD2, unconfirmable since there is no DNA. The V gene's germline CDR1 is SGHDT and CDR2 YYEEEE. CDR3 length equals 14 residues. CDR3 sequence reads: CASSLTSIANIQYF.

This chain uses TRBV5-4 with TRBJ2-5; TCRdb indicates TRBD2, and absent DNA this call remains unverified. Germline loops: CDR1 SGHNT, CDR2 YYREEE (reference sequence). There are 16 residues in the CDR3. The CDR3 loop is CASSFPLAGVEKTQYF.

The V gene is TRBV24-1, the J gene TRBJ2-3; TCRdb proposes TRBD1, but this gene call is untestable without DNA. This CDR3 is 13 amino acids long. Germline V lookup: CDR1 KGHDR, CDR2 SFDVKD. The CDR3 here is CATRRDSTDTQYF.

The rearrangement links TRBV2 to TRBJ2-7; TCRdb returns TRBD1, unconfirmable since there is no DNA. CDR1 SNHLY and CDR2 FYNNEI come from the germline V gene. The CDR3 spans 12 residues. CDR3: CASRAPSTGQYF. The full variable domain, with the rest looked up from reference TRBV2 and TRBJ2-7, is EPEVTQTPSHQVTQMGQEVILRCVPISNHLYFYWYRQILGQKVEFLVSFYNNEISEKSEIFDDQFSVERPDGSNFTLKIRSTKLEDSAMYFCASRAPSTGQYFGPGTRLTVT.

The chain is built from TRBV7-2 and TRBJ1-2; without DNA, the TCRdb call of TRBD1 cannot be checked. The germline CDR1 and CDR2 sequences are SGHTA and FQGNSA. The CDR3 loop spans 13 amino acids. The CDR3 here is CASSLNVGGGYTF.

The chain couples TRBV20-1 to TRBJ2-1; TCRdb selects TRBD1, and the lack of DNA leaves this call unchecked. Germline assignment: CDR1 DFQATT and CDR2 SNEGSKA (reference sequence). The CDR3 length is 15 residues. The CDR3 is CSEIPAGPYYNEQFF.

The chain combines TRBV5-5 with TRBJ1-6; the TCRdb D gene call, TRBD1, has no DNA to confirm it. The CDR3 runs 15 residues. CDR1 is SGHKS and CDR2 is YYEKEE in the germline V gene (reference sequence). The CDR3 sequence is CASSPLDRDNSPLHF.

This chain joins TRBV20-1 and TRBJ2-2; TCRdb lists TRBD1, though no DNA is available to test this call. Germline CDR1 DFQATT, CDR2 SNEGSKA (reference sequence). CDR3 length: 14 residues. The CDR3 region is CSAQDRVSTGELFF.

V usage is TRBV12-5 and J usage is TRBJ1-1. CDR1 is LGHNT and CDR2 is FRNRAP in the germline V gene. The CDR3 is 13 residues long. The CDR3 reads CASGSGLSPEAFF.

The chain has TRBV12-3 or TRBV12-4 and TRBJ2-1; the D gene TCRdb calls, TRBD2, cannot be checked with no DNA. There are 19 residues in the CDR3. The CDR3: CASSSRLAGGPRSYNEQFF.

The chain couples TRBV12-3 or TRBV12-4 to TRBJ2-7; no DNA is available, so the TRBD1 call from TCRdb remains unchecked. The CDR3 spans 14 residues. The CDR3: CASSTQITGYEQYF.

The V call is TRBV12-3 or TRBV12-4, the J call TRBJ2-5; lacking DNA, the TRBD1 call made by TCRdb goes unchecked. This CDR3 contains 12 residues. The CDR3 here is CASSNRRGTQYF.

The gene calls are TRBV14 and TRBJ2-3; TCRdb's D gene call, TRBD2, goes unchecked for lack of DNA. CDR3 length equals 17 residues. Germline CDR1 SGHDN, CDR2 FVKESK. CDR3 loop: CASSQVLIAGSTDTQYF.

This chain connects TRBV12-3 or TRBV12-4 to TRBJ1-4; there is no DNA to check the TCRdb D call of TRBD1. This CDR3 spans 16 amino acids. CDR3 protein: CASRVEDRDRNEKLFF.